These 25 T cell receptor beta chains originate from one sample sequenced in a study of PD-1 blockade in classical Hodgkin lymphoma. This sample's time point: cycle 4 day 1 (C4D1), after five to seven weeks of nivolumab. Patients all relapsed after autologous stem cell transplantation, and there was variation in brentuximab vedotin exposure. The data were produced by immunoSEQ multiplex PCR, yet TCRdb's version contains in-frame clones alone and is incomplete. The sample includes under 45,000 clones, around 69% of them seen just once. Sample: peripheral blood mononuclear cells (PBMCs), taken before the fourth cycle of nivolumab. The origin of the receptors is a human donor with classical Hodgkin lymphoma.

The chain uses TRBV30 and TRBJ2-2, with TRBD2 as a possible D gene (6 bases). Germline lookup yields CDR1 GTSNPN and CDR2 SVGIG (reference sequence). The CDR3 has 15 amino acids. V was clipped by 0 bases and J by 4 bases, with 12 bases between them. The CDR3 region has the DNA TGTGCCTGGAGTGTAGTCGGGACTCTCACCGGGGAGCTGTTTTTT. This codes for CAWSVVGTLTGELFF.

The chain carries TRBV6-5 and TRBJ2-4, with TRBD1 as a possible D gene (5 bases). The V end was cut by 6 bases, the J end by 5 bases, with 17 bases between. The CDR3 is 15 amino acids. Germline V lookup: CDR1 MNHEY, CDR2 SVGAGI. In nucleotides, the CDR3 is TGTGCCAGCAGCCGCAGGGTTAGTGGACAAAACATTCAGTACTTC. It codes for CASSRRVSGQNIQYF.

The chain recombines TRBV19 with TRBJ2-2, with 8 bases aligning to TRBD2. The germline V gene has CDR1 LNHDA and CDR2 SQIVND (reference sequence). After removal of 3 bases from V and 6 bases from J, the junction contained 15 bases not matched to a gene. The CDR3 is 18 residues long. In DNA form, the CDR3 reads TGTGCCAGTAGTATTCCTCGGACTAGCTCTACCCCCCCCGGGGAGCTGTTTTTT. It translates to CASSIPRTSSTPPGELFF.

The J gene is TRBJ1-2, the V gene TRBV9; 7 bases fit TRBD1. Looked up from germline, CDR1 is SGDLS and CDR2 is YYNGEE. The CDR3 consists of 12 residues. The J segment lost 6 bases and the V segment lost 1 base, leaving 0 bases of the junction unmatched. CDR3 residues: CASSVQGDGYTF. CDR3 sequence (DNA): TGTGCCAGCAGCGTACAGGGGGATGGCTACACCTTC.

The V call is TRBV10-1, the J call TRBJ2-1; TRBD1 matches 9 bases. Trimming removed 0 bases from V and 2 bases from J; junction bases left unmatched: 11. The germline V gene encodes CDR1 WNHNN and CDR2 SYGVQD (reference sequence). This CDR3 spans 19 amino acids. The chain's CDR3 is CASSESGETGGIPYNEQFF. The CDR3 bases are TGCGCCAGCAGTGAGTCGGGGGAGACAGGGGGGATCCCCTACAATGAGCAGTTCTTC.

The chain employs TRBV19 and TRBJ2-1, with 9 positions matching TRBD2. This CDR3 contains 16 residues. The trim removed 2 bases at V and 7 bases at J, leaving 9 bases unmatched. Germline V gene sequence: CDR1 LNHDA, CDR2 SQIVND (reference sequence). The CDR3 sequence is CASSITGGGAENEQFF. CDR3 nucleotide sequence: TGTGCCAGTAGTATAACCGGCGGGGGGGCCGAAAATGAGCAGTTCTTC.

This chain uses TRBV28 with TRBJ2-7; 7 bases align to TRBD1. CDR3 length equals 14 residues. J was trimmed by 2 bases and V by 6 bases; bases with no gene match: 7. Germline CDR1 MDHEN, CDR2 SYDVKM. The CDR3 region is CASRPDRITYEQYF. As DNA, the CDR3 is TGTGCCAGCAGGCCGGACAGGATCACCTACGAGCAGTACTTC.

The CDR3, as DNA: TGTGCCAGCAGTTACCAGTGGGGCACTGAAGCTTTCTTT. This sequence encodes CASSYQWGTEAFF. The chain combines TRBV6-5 with TRBJ1-1; D not resolved. Germline CDR1 is MNHEY and CDR2 is SVGAGI. V dropped 2 bases and J dropped 4 bases, with 8 bases sitting between them. CDR3 length: 13 residues.

There are a few counts of this clone. The chain joins TRBV27 to TRBJ1-2; D not resolved. CDR1 MNHEY and CDR2 SMNVEV come from the germline V gene (reference sequence). The CDR3 spans 13 residues. Trimming pared 5 bases from V and 7 bases from J, leaving 14 bases between. CDR3 protein: CASSGSYEGGYTF. The CDR3 nucleotides read TGTGCCAGCAGTGGCAGCTATGAGGGTGGCTACACCTTC.

The chain combines TRBV19 with TRBJ2-2, with TRBD2 identical over 7 bases. Germline CDR1 LNHDA, CDR2 SQIVND (reference sequence). The CDR3 has 16 amino acids. Trimming cost V 7 bases and J 0 bases; bases outside gene matches: 8. CDR3 DNA: TGTGCCAGTACCCAACGGGGGGACCCGAACACCGGGGAGCTGTTTTTT. It yields the protein CASTQRGDPNTGELFF.

The rearrangement uses TRBV19 and TRBJ1-2; unclear D gene. The germline gives CDR1 LNHDA, CDR2 SQIVND (reference sequence). The CDR3 is 13 amino acids. V lost 7 bases, J lost 8 bases, and 17 bases lay in between. For the CDR3, the DNA is TGTGCCAGTACTCTTGAAGTTGGGAGCGGCTACACCTTC. It encodes CASTLEVGSGYTF.

The chain uses TRBV6-5 and TRBJ2-1; D possibly corresponds to TRBD1 (5 bases). This CDR3 comprises 13 residues. Per germline, CDR1 MNHEY and CDR2 SVGAGI. V was cut by 3 bases and J by 4 bases, with 7 bases left in between. The CDR3 DNA sequence: TGTGCCAGCAGTTATCAGGGTTACAATGAGCAGTTCTTC. This gives the protein CASSYQGYNEQFF.

The CDR3 reads CASSFIRGGNQPQHF. The CDR3, as DNA: TGTGCCAGCAGTTTCATCAGGGGAGGCAATCAGCCCCAGCATTTT. The chain couples TRBV27 to TRBJ1-5; D might be TRBD1 (6 bases). The length of the CDR3 is 15 residues. V lost 3 bases to trimming and J lost 2 bases, with 11 bases between them. Germline V CDR1 and CDR2: MNHEY, SMNVEV (reference sequence).

The chain has TRBV2 and TRBJ2-3; 8 bases agree with TRBD1. The CDR3 covers 17 residues. Germline CDR1 is SNHLY and CDR2 is FYNNEI. V shed 4 bases, J shed 2 bases, and the junction held 11 bases outside the gene matches. In DNA form, the CDR3 reads TGTGCCAGCAGTGGAGAGATCAGGGGGCCCGTCACAGATACGCAGTATTTT. Translation gives CASSGEIRGPVTDTQYF.

The J gene is TRBJ1-1, the V gene TRBV28; TRBD1 matches 10 bases. This CDR3 contains 16 residues. Trimming at V came to 6 bases and at J to 5 bases, leaving 12 bases not matched to a gene. Germline-derived CDR1 and CDR2 are MDHEN and SYDVKM. In nucleotides, the CDR3 is TGTGCCAGCAGGGCCGATCGGACAGGGGGGTCTACTGAAGCTTTCTTT. Protein sequence: CASRADRTGGSTEAFF. Using reference TRBV28 and TRBJ1-1 for the parts outside the CDR3, the full variable domain is DVKVTQSSRYLVKRTGEKVFLECVQDMDHENMFWYRQDPGLGLRLIYFSYDVKMKEKGDIPEGYSVSREKKERFSLILESASTNQTSMYLCASRADRTGGSTEAFFGQGTRLTVV.

This clone was counted between two and nine times. The chain is built from TRBV7-8 and TRBJ1-5; D not resolved. V lost 0 bases, J lost 0 bases, and 12 bases lay in between. From germline, CDR1 is SGHVS and CDR2 FQNEAQ. The CDR3 spans 17 residues. CDR3: CASSLAADGPSNQPQHF. CDR3 nucleotides: TGTGCCAGCAGCTTAGCTGCGGACGGCCCTAGCAATCAGCCCCAGCATTTT.

A few counts support this clone. This chain connects TRBV7-2 to TRBJ2-6; D remains unclear. This CDR3 is 15 amino acids long. Looked up from germline, CDR1 is SGHTA and CDR2 is FQGNSA. Trimming pared 3 bases from V and 11 bases from J, leaving 17 bases between. The CDR3 coding sequence is TGTGCCAGCAGCTTTCTCGTAACAATGCAAGACGTCCTGACTTTC. It specifies CASSFLVTMQDVLTF.

The count of this clone is one. The J gene is TRBJ2-3, the V gene TRBV11-2, with 11 bases aligning to TRBD2. Trimming took 2 bases from V and 2 from J; bases not matched to a gene: 3. The germline gives CDR1 SGHAT, CDR2 FQNNGV. The CDR3 is 16 amino acids. Here the CDR3 reads CASSLLAGGPTDTQYF. The CDR3 DNA follows: TGTGCCAGCAGCTTATTAGCGGGGGGGCCCACAGATACGCAGTATTTT.

The DNA for the CDR3 is TGTGCCAGCAGTTTATCGTTGGGTGGCGGCGAGGATCAGCCCCAGCATTTT. It is translated as CASSLSLGGGEDQPQHF. This chain uses TRBV28 with TRBJ1-5; D gene uncertain. This CDR3 has 17 amino acids. Germline V gives CDR1 MDHEN, CDR2 SYDVKM. V dropped 1 base and J dropped 5 bases, with 18 bases sitting between them.

The J gene is TRBJ2-3, the V gene TRBV7-3; D is unclear. The CDR3 has 13 amino acids. With 2 bases removed from V and 10 bases from J, the gap between germline ends came to 13 bases. Germline V CDR1 and CDR2: SGHTA, FQGTGA. The CDR3 spells CASSLQPTAPQYF. The CDR3 DNA reads as TGTGCCAGCAGCTTACAACCGACCGCGCCGCAGTATTTT.

This clone has more than one count but fewer than ten. This chain uses TRBV6-5 with TRBJ2-7; D might be TRBD2 (5 bases). The CDR3 runs to 13 residues. Trimming shortened V by 0 bases and J by 7 bases, and 10 bases separated the two germline ends. Germline CDR1 reads MNHEY; CDR2 reads SVGAGI. In DNA, the CDR3 is TGTGCCAGCAGTTACTCTTATCCGGGGGAGCAGTACTTC. This sequence encodes CASSYSYPGEQYF.

The CDR3 sequence: CASSEASVGTSRPWEQYF. The CDR3, as DNA: TGTGCCAGCAGTGAAGCGAGTGTAGGGACATCAAGGCCCTGGGAGCAGTACTTC. The chain has TRBV2 and TRBJ2-7; possible D gene TRBD1, 6 bases. CDR3 length: 18 amino acids. Trimming shortened V by 0 bases and J by 7 bases, and 25 bases separated the two germline ends. Germline values: CDR1 SNHLY, CDR2 FYNNEI.

This chain joins TRBV7-8 and TRBJ2-3; TRBD2 matches at 8 bases. The CDR3 has 16 residues. Germline V lookup: CDR1 SGHVS, CDR2 FQNEAQ. Trimming cost V 5 bases and J 2 bases; bases outside gene matches: 9. CDR3 nucleotides: TGTGCCAGCAGCGCCACTAGCGGAACATTCACAGATACGCAGTATTTT. Translated: CASSATSGTFTDTQYF.

The rearrangement uses TRBV18 and TRBJ1-2; D gene unclear. The CDR3 is 14 residues long. Per germline, CDR1 KGHSH and CDR2 LQKENI. V dropped 2 bases and J dropped 2 bases, with 9 bases sitting between them. The CDR3 is CASSPGSLNYGYTF. The CDR3 nucleotides are TGTGCCAGCTCACCAGGCAGTCTCAACTATGGCTACACCTTC.

This sequence joins TRBV9 and TRBJ1-1; D remains unclear. Germline V lookup: CDR1 SGDLS, CDR2 YYNGEE. Trimming shortened V by 4 bases and J by 0 bases, and 16 bases separated the two germline ends. The CDR3 has 16 amino acids. This chain's CDR3 is CASSPYTTIMNTEAFF. CDR3 nucleotide sequence: TGTGCCAGCAGCCCTTACACCACCATCATGAACACTGAAGCTTTCTTT.